These T cell receptor beta chains were read from a single sample in a study of T-cell reconstitution after alpha-beta-depleted transplantation in children. Each CDR3 protein is one row after TCRdb ran MiXCR on the PCR reads. The data hold around 400,000 distinct CDR3 sequences, with around 20% observed a single time. Sequenced material: PBMCs from the stem cell graft donor, taken from the stem cell graft. These receptors all stem from a human donor who donated a stem cell graft to a child with acute myeloid leukemia. Each CDR3 is given with its conserved first and last residue. Fields, in order: V gene, D gene, J gene, clone size, CDR3 DNA, CDR3 protein. A D gene is named only where the DNA matches it firmly. Clone size is given for some rows only: seen once, a few or many times, or a class if the clone is expanded.

>TRBV7-6|.|TRBJ2-1|few
TGTGCCAGCAGCTTAAACCCCTCGGGGAGCTCCTACAATGAGCAGTTCTTC
CASSLNPSGSSYNEQFF
>TRBV20-1|TRBD2|TRBJ2-5|few
TGCAGTTATCCCCCTAGCGGGGACCCCGAGACCCAGTACTTC
CSYPPSGDPETQYF
>TRBV7-9|.|TRBJ1-2|few
TGTGCCAGCAGCTTACAGGGAAAGAACGGCTACACCTTC
CASSLQGKNGYTF
>TRBV24-1|.|TRBJ2-2|few
TGTGCCACCACTAGCTCTGCCGGGGAGCTGTTTTTT
CATTSSAGELFF
>TRBV29-1|.|TRBJ2-3|many
TGCAGCGCAGGGGACGGAACAGATACGCAGTATTTT
CSAGDGTDTQYF
>TRBV5-1|TRBD2|TRBJ2-3|.
TGCGCCAGCAGCTTGGCCGGGAGGCGCACAGATACGCAGTATTTT
CASSLAGRRTDTQYF
>TRBV12-3/TRBV12-4|TRBD2|TRBJ2-3|many
TGTGCCAGCAGCCCGCCGACTAGCGGAACCACAGATACGCAGTATTTT
CASSPPTSGTTDTQYF
>TRBV6-1|TRBD1|TRBJ2-1|many
TGTGCCAGCAGAAGTGACAGGGGCTCCTACAATGAGCAGTTCTTC
CASRSDRGSYNEQFF
>TRBV6-1|.|TRBJ1-2|few
TGTGCCAGCAGTGACCTAACAGCGAACTATGGCTACACCTTC
CASSDLTANYGYTF
>TRBV20-1|TRBD2|TRBJ2-3|.
TGCAGTCACCCGGGACTAGCTCTTAATACGCAGTATTTT
CSHPGLALNTQYF
>TRBV29-1|.|TRBJ1-1|few
TGCAGCGTTGAACCACCCACCTGGGGAGCTTTCTTT
CSVEPPTWGAFF
>TRBV25-1|.|TRBJ2-1|few
TGTGCCAGCACCCAGGGCCATAGCTCCTACAATGAGCAGTTCTTC
CASTQGHSSYNEQFF
>TRBV7-7|TRBD1|TRBJ2-2|.
TGTGCTAGCAGGGGACAGAGAAACACCGGGGAGCTGTTTTTT
CASRGQRNTGELFF
>TRBV28|TRBD2|TRBJ2-7|few
TGTGCCAGCAGTTTATCCTTGATAGAGCTAGCGGACCGCTCCTACGAGCAGTACTTC
CASSLSLIELADRSYEQYF
>TRBV25-1|.|TRBJ2-5|few
TGTGCCAGCAGTCCCCCTGCCCAGGAGACCCAGTACTTC
CASSPPAQETQYF
>TRBV4-2|.|TRBJ2-3|.
TGTGCCAGCAGCCAAGTGGGAGAAGATACGCAGTATTTT
CASSQVGEDTQYF
>TRBV29-1|.|TRBJ2-3|few
TGCAGCGTTGAATTAGGAATGGGCGCTTCGACGCAGTATTTT
CSVELGMGASTQYF
>TRBV12-3/TRBV12-4|TRBD1|TRBJ1-1|.
TGTGCCAGCAGCACCGGGACAGGGATCATGAACACTGAAGCTTTCTTT
CASSTGTGIMNTEAFF
>TRBV5-1|.|TRBJ1-6|few
TGCGCCAGCAGCGCGGACAGCGTCGATTCACCCCTCCACTTT
CASSADSVDSPLHF
>TRBV12-3/TRBV12-4|TRBD2|TRBJ2-1|many
TGTGCCAGCAGTTTAGAACTAGCGGGGAACAATGAGCAGTTCTTC
CASSLELAGNNEQFF
>TRBV5-1|TRBD2|TRBJ2-3|few
TGCGCCAGCAGCTCAAGACTAGCGGGACCCACAGATACGCAGTATTTT
CASSSRLAGPTDTQYF
>TRBV4-3|TRBD2|TRBJ2-1|few
TGCGCCAGCAGCCAAGAAAGGGGACTAGGACCCTTCAGGCAGTTCTTC
CASSQERGLGPFRQFF